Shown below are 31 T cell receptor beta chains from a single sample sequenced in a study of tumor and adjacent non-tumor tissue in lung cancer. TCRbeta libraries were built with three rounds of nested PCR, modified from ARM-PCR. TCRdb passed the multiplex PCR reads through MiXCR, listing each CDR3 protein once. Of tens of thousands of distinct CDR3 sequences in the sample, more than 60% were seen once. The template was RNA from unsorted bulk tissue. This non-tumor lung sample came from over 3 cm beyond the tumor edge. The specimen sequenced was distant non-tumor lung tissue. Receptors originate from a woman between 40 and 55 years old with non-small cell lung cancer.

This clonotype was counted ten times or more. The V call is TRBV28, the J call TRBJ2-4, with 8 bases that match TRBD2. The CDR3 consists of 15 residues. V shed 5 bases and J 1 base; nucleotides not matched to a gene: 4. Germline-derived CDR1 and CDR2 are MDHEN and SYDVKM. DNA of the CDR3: TGTGCCAGCAGTCTAGCGGGTTCTGCCAAAAACATTCAGTACTTC. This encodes CASSLAGSAKNIQYF.

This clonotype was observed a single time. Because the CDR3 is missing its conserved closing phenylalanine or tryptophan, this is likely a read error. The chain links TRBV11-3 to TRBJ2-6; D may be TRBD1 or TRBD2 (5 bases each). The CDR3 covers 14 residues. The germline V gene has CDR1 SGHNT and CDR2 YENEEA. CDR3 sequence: CASSSGDGANVLTL. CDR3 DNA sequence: TGTGCCAGCAGCTCTGGGGACGGGGCCAATGTCCTGACTCTC.

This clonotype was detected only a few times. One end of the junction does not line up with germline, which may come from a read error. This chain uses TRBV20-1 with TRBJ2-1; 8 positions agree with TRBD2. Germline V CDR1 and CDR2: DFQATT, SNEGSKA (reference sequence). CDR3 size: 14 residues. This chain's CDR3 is CSTRDIGGRYEQFF. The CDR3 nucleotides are TGCAGTACTAGAGATATTGGCGGGAGGTATGAGCAGTTCTTC.

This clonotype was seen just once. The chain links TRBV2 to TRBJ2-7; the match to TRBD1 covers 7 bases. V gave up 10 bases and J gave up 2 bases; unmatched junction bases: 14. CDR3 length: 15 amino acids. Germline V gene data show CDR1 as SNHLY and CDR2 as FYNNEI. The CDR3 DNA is TGTGCCAACAGAGATCTTAGGGGGCGCCCCTACGAGCAGTACTTC. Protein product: CANRDLRGRPYEQYF.

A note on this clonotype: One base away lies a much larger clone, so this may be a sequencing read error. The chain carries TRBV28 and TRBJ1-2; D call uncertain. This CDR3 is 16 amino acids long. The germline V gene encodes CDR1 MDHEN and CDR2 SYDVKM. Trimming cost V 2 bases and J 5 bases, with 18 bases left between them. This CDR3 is CASSLGRRTPQYGYTF. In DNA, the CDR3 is TGTGCCAGCAGTTTAGGGCGACGGACGCCCCAGTATGGCTACACCTTC.

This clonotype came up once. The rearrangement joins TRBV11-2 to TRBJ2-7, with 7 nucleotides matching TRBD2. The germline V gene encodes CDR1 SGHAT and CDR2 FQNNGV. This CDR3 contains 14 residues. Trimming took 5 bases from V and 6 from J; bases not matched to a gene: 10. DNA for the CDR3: TGTGCCAGCAGCCCCGGACTAGAATCCCGCGAGCAGTACTTC. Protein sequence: CASSPGLESREQYF.

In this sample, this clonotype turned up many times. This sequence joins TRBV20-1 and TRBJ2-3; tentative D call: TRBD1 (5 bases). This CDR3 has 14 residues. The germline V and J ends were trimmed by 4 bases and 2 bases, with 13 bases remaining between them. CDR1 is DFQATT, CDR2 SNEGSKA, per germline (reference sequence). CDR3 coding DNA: TGCAGTGCTACGGACACTCAAGCCACAGATACGCAGTATTTT. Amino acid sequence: CSATDTQATDTQYF.

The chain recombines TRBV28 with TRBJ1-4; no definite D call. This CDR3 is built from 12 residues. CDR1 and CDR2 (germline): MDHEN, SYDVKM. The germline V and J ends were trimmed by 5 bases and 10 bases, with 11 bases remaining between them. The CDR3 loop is CASSPPGRKLFF. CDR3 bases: TGTGCCAGCAGTCCCCCCGGCCGAAAACTGTTTTTT.

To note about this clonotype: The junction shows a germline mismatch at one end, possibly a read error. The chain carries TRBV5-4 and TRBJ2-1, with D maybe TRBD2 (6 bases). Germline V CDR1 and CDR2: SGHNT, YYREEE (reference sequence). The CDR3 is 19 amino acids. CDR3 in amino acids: CASNLGRGWGSTSYNEQFF. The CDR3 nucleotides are TGTGCCAGCAACTTGGGGCGGGGATGGGGGTCGACCTCCTACAATGAGCAGTTCTTC.

The CDR3 DNA reads as TGTGCCAACAAGAGACTGCAGGGGAGTAGCAATCAGCCCCAGCATTTT. This codes for CANKRLQGSSNQPQHF. This sequence joins TRBV6-6 and TRBJ1-5, with a weak D call TRBD1 (6 bases). The CDR3 contains 16 residues. Trimming took off 10 bases at V and 0 bases at J, with 19 bases between the two ends. Looked up from germline, CDR1 is MNHNY and CDR2 is SVGAGI (reference sequence).

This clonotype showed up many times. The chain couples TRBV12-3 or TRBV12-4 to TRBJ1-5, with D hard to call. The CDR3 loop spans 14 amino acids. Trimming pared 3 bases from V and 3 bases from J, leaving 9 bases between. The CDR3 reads CASSFGQVNQPQHF. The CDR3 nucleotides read TGTGCCAGCAGTTTCGGGCAGGTCAATCAGCCCCAGCATTTT.

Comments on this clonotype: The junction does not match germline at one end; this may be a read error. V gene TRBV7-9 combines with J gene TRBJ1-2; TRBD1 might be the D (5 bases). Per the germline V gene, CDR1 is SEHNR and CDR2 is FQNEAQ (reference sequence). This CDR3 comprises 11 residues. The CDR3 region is CTSGGHGVWTF. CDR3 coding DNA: TGTACCAGTGGTGGACATGGGGTATGGACCTTC.

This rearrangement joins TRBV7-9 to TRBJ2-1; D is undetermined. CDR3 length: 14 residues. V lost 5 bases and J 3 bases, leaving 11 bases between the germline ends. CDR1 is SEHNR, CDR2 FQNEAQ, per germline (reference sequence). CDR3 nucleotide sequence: TGTGCCAGCAGCAGGGATCTTCTCTACAATGAGCAGTTCTTC. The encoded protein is CASSRDLLYNEQFF.

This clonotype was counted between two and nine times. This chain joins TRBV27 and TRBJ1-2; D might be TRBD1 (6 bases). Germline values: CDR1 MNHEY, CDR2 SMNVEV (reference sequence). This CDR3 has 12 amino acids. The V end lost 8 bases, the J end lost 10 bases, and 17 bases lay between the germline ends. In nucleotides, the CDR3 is TGTGCCAGCGGATACGACAGGTGGGCCTACACCTTC. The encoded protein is CASGYDRWAYTF.

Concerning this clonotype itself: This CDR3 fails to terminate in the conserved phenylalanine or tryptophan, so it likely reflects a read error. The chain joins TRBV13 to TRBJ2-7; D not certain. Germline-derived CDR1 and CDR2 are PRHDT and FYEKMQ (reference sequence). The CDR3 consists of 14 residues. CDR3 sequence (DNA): TGTGCCAGCAGTCCATGGAACCCGGTCCACGACCAGTACCTC. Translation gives CASSPWNPVHDQYL.

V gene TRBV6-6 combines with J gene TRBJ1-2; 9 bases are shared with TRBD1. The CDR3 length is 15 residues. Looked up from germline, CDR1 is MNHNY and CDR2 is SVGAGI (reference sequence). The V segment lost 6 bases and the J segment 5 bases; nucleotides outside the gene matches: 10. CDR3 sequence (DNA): TGTGCCAGCAGACCCTGGACAGGGGACTTTTATGGCTACACCTTC. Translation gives CASRPWTGDFYGYTF.

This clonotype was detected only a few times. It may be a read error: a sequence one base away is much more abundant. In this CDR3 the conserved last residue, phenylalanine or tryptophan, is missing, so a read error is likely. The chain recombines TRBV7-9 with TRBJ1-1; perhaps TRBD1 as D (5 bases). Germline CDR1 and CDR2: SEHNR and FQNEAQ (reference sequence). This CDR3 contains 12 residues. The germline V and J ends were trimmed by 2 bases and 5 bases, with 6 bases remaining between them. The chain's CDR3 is CASSLKGTEAFL. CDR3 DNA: TGTGCCAGCAGCTTAAAGGGGACTGAAGCTTTCTTA.

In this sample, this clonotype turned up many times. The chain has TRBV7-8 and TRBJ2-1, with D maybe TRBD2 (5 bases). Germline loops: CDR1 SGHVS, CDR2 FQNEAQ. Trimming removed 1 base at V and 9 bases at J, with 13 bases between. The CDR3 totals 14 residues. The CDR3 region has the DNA TGTGCCAGCAGCTTAGATCAATTGGGGAGTGAGCAGTTCTTC. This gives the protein CASSLDQLGSEQFF.

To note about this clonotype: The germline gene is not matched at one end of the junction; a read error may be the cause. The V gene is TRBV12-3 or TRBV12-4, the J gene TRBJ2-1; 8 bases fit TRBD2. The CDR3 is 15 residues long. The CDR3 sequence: CASIPVSGTDKEQFF. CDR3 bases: TGTGCCAGCATCCCCGTTAGCGGGACCGACAAAGAGCAATTCTTC.

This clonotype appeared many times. The CDR3 sequence is CASSLLAGGLEETQYF. Here the CDR3 DNA reads TGTGCCAGCAGCTTGCTAGCGGGGGGGCTAGAAGAGACCCAGTACTTC. This chain uses TRBV5-4 with TRBJ2-5, with TRBD2 matching 12 bases. This CDR3 region has 16 residues. V lost 1 base, J lost 3 bases, and 4 bases stayed unmatched. From germline, CDR1 is SGHNT and CDR2 YYREEE (reference sequence).

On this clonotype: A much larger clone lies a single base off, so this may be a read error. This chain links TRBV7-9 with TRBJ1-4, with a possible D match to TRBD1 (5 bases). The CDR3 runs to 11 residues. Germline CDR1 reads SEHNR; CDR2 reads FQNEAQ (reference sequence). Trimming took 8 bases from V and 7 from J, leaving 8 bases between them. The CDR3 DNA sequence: TGTGCCAGCCGGGACGGTGAAAAACTGTTTTTT. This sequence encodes CASRDGEKLFF.

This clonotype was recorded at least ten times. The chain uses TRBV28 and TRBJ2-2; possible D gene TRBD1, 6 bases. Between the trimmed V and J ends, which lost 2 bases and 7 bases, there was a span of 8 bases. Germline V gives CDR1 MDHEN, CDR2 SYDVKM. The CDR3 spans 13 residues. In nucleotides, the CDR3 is TGTGCCAGCAGTTTAGGGGGCTTCGGGGAGCTGTTTTTT. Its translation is CASSLGGFGELFF.

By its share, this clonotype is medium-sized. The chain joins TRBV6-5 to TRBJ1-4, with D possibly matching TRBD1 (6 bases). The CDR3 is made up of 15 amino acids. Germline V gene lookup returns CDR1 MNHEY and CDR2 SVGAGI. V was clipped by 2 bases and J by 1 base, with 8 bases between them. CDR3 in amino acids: CASSYTTGTNEKLFF. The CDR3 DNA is TGTGCCAGCAGTTACACGACAGGAACTAATGAAAAACTGTTTTTT.

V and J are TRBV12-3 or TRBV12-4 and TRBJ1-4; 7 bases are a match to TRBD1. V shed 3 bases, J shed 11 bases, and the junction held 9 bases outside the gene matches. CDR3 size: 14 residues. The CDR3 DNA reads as TGTGCCAGCAGTTTGCTGGACAGGAGTGAGAAACTGTTTTTT. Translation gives CASSLLDRSEKLFF.

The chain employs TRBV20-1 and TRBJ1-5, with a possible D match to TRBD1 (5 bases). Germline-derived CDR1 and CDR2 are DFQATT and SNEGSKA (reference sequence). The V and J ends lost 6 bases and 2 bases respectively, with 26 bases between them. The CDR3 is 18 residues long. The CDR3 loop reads CSALVERDGVRGNQPQHF. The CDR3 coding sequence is TGCAGTGCGCTAGTGGAACGGGACGGCGTGCGTGGCAATCAGCCCCAGCATTTT.

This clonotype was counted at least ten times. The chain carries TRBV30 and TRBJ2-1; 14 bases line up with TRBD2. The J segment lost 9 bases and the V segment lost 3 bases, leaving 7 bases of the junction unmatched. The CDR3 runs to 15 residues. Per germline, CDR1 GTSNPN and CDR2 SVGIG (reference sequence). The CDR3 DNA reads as TGTGCCTGGAGGGAGGGACTAGCGGGAGTCGGTGAGCAGTTCTTC. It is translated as CAWREGLAGVGEQFF.

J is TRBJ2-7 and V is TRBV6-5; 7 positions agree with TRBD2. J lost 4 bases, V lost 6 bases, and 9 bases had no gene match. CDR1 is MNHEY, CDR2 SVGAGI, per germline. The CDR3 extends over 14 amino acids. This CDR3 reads CASRLTSATYEQYF. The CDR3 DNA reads TGTGCCAGCAGGCTCACTAGCGCAACTTACGAGCAGTACTTC.

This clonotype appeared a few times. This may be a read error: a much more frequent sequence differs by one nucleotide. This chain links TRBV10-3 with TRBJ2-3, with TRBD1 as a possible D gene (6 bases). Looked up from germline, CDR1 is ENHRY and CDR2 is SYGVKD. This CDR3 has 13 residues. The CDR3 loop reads CPISQRQADTQYF. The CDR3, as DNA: TGTCCCATCAGTCAGAGACAGGCAGATACGCAGTATTTT.

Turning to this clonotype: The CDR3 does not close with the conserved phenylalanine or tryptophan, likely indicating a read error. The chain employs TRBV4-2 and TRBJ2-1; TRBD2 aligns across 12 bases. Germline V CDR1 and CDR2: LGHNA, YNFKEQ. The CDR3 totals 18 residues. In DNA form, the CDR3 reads TGTGCCAGCAGCCAATATTACCGGACTAGCGGGACCTACAATGAACAGTTCCTC. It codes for CASSQYYRTSGTYNEQFL.

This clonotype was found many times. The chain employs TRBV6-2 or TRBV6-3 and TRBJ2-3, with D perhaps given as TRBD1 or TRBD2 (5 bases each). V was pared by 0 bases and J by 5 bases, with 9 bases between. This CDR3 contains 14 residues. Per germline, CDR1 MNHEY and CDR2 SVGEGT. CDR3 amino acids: CASSYSGGGDTQYF. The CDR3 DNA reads TGTGCCAGCAGTTACTCGGGTGGGGGAGATACGCAGTATTTT.

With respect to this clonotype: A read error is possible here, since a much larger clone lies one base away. The CDR3 nucleotides read TGTGTCAGCAGCGTACCCTACTCCGGGACTTCCGAGGGTGAGCAGTTCTTC. Translated, it gives CVSSVPYSGTSEGEQFF. This rearrangement joins TRBV9 to TRBJ2-1, with D perhaps TRBD2 (6 bases). The CDR3 runs to 17 residues. The germline gives CDR1 SGDLS, CDR2 YYNGEE.